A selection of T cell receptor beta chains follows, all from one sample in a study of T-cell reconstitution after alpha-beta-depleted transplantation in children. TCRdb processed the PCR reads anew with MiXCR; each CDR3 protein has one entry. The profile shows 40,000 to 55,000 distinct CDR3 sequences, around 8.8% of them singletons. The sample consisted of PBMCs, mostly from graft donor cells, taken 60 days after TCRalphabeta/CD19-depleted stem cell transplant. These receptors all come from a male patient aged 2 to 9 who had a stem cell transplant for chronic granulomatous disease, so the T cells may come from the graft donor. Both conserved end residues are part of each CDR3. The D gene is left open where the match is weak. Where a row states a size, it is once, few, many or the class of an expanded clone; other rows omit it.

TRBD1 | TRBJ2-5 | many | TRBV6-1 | CASTGTGGYTQYF | TGTGCCAGCACCGGGACAGGGGGTTACACCCAGTACTTC
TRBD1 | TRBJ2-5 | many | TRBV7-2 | CASRPRQGPQETQYF | TGTGCCAGCAGACCCCGACAGGGCCCCCAAGAGACCCAGTACTTC
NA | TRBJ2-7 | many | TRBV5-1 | CASSHTGDYEQYF | TGCGCCAGCAGCCACACCGGGGACTACGAGCAGTACTTC
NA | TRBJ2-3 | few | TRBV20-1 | CSAPRVGTQYF | TGCAGTGCCCCACGGGTCGGCACGCAGTATTTT
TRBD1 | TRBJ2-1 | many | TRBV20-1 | CSARGDRTYNEQFF | TGCAGTGCTAGGGGGGACAGAACCTACAATGAGCAGTTCTTC
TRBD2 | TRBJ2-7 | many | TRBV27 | CASSLASGAYEQYF | TGTGCCAGCAGTTTAGCTAGCGGGGCCTACGAGCAGTACTTC
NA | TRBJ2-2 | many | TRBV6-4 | CASSATQGPGELFF | TGTGCCAGCAGTGCCACACAGGGACCCGGGGAGCTGTTTTTT
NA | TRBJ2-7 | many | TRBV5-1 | CASSLGLREQYF | TGCGCCAGCAGCTTGGGACTACGCGAGCAGTACTTC
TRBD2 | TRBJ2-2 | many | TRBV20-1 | CSARDPQREGLTGELFF | TGCAGTGCTAGAGATCCCCAGCGGGAGGGCCTTACCGGGGAGCTGTTTTTT
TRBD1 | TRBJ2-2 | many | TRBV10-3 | CAINPGTGSGELFF | TGTGCCATCAACCCCGGGACAGGAAGCGGGGAGCTGTTTTTT
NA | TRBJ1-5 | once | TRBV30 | CAWSPTGNQPQHF | TGTGCCTGGAGCCCGACGGGCAATCAGCCCCAGCATTTT
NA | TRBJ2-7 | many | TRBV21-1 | CASSKAVSGKTYEQYF | TGTGCCAGCAGCAAGGCCGTCAGCGGAAAGACCTACGAGCAGTACTTC
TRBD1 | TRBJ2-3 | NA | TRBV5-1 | CASSPDGQGWTDTQYF | TGCGCCAGCAGCCCCGATGGACAGGGGTGGACAGATACGCAGTATTTT
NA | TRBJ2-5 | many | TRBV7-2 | CASSQYGETQYF | TGTGCCAGCAGCCAGTACGGGGAGACCCAGTACTTC
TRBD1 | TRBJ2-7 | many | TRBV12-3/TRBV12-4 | CASSTDRGRYEQYF | TGTGCCAGCAGTACGGACAGGGGGCGGTACGAGCAGTACTTC
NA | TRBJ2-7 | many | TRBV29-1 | CSVEANYEQYF | TGCAGCGTTGAAGCGAACTACGAGCAGTACTTC
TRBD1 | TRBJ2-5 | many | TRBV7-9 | CASSSRTGGLETQYF | TGTGCCAGCAGCTCCCGGACAGGGGGCTTGGAGACCCAGTACTTC
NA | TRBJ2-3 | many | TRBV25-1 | CASREGWGTQYF | TGTGCCAGCAGAGAGGGATGGGGGACGCAGTATTTT
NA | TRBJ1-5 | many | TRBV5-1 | CASRSDLGNQPQHF | TGCGCCAGCAGATCAGACCTAGGGAATCAGCCCCAGCATTTT
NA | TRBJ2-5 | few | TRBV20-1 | CSARDPSDGTQYF | TGCAGTGCTAGAGACCCCTCAGACGGGACCCAGTACTTC
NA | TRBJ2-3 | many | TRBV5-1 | CASSFTSPDTQYF | TGCGCCAGCAGCTTCACTAGCCCAGATACGCAGTATTTT
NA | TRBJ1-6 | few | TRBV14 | CASSQDWGVTYNSPLHF | TGTGCCAGCAGCCAAGATTGGGGGGTAACCTATAATTCACCCCTCCACTTT
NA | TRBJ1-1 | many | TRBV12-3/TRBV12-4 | CASTPPQGTMNTEAFF | TGTGCCAGCACCCCCCCGCAGGGCACCATGAACACTGAAGCTTTCTTT
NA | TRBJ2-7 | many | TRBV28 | CASSLLVSGNYEQYF | TGTGCCAGCAGTCTGCTAGTATCCGGGAACTACGAGCAGTACTTC
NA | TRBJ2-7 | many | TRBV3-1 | CASSRGETYEQYF | TGTGCCAGCAGCCGCGGAGAGACCTACGAGCAGTACTTC
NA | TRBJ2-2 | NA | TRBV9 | CASSSQGSNTGELFF | TGTGCCAGCAGCTCGCAGGGGAGCAACACCGGGGAGCTGTTTTTT
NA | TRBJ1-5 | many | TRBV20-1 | CSARNVYSNQPQHF | TGCAGTGCTAGAAACGTTTATAGCAATCAGCCCCAGCATTTT
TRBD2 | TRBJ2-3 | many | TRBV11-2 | CASSLVSSGSYTDTQYF | TGTGCCAGCAGCTTAGTCTCTAGCGGGAGTTACACAGATACGCAGTATTTT
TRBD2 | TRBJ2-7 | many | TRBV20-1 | CSAKPSGRALEQYF | TGCAGTGCTAAACCTAGCGGGAGGGCCCTCGAGCAGTACTTC